These 17 T cell receptor beta chains share one sample of origin, sequenced in a study of cytomegalovirus exposure and HLA in healthy donors. 60 Vbeta and 13 Jbeta primers were used in PCR. Libraries were prepared by immunoSEQ multiplex PCR; TCRdb keeps only in-frame clonotypes and omits some of them. This repertoire shows 100,000 to 150,000 clones, over 65% found once; its top ten account for about 1.7%. Input material: PBMCs. Receptors were obtained from a man aged 18 to 29 in good health and CMV-seronegative.

The V call is TRBV28, the J call TRBJ1-5; TRBD1 matches at 8 bases. V trimming: 4 bases; J trimming: 6 bases; junction bases outside the gene matches: 11. This CDR3 has 16 amino acids. Germline-derived CDR1 and CDR2 are MDHEN and SYDVKM. CDR3 sequence reads: CASSSRTGSFGQPQHF. The CDR3 coding sequence is TGTGCCAGCAGTTCACGGACAGGGAGCTTCGGTCAGCCCCAGCATTTT.

Only one count was recorded for this clone. The chain joins TRBV21-1 to TRBJ1-3. TRBV21-1 is a pseudogene locus. This CDR3 is built from 18 residues. Here the CDR3 reads CATGRETDPRISGNTIYF. Here the CDR3 DNA reads TGTGCCACCGGCCGGGAGACGGACCCGCGAATCTCTGGAAACACCATATATTTT.

This rearrangement joins TRBV7-2 to TRBJ1-3, with D unclear. The germline V and J ends were trimmed by 0 bases and 4 bases, with 4 bases remaining between them. Germline V lookup: CDR1 SGHTA, CDR2 FQGNSA. This CDR3 contains 13 residues. CDR3 sequence: CASSLASGNTIYF. In DNA form, the CDR3 reads TGTGCCAGCAGCTTAGCCTCCGGAAACACCATATATTTT. Filled out from reference TRBV7-2 and TRBJ1-3, the complete variable domain reads GAGVSQSPSNKVTEKGKDVELRCDPISGHTALYWYRQSLGQGLEFLIYFQGNSAPDKSGLPSDRFSAERTGGSVSTLTIQRTQQEDSAVYLCASSLASGNTIYFGEGSWLTVV.

The chain links TRBV11-2 to TRBJ1-1, with TRBD1 identical over 11 bases. Losses at the gene ends were 4 bases for V and 10 bases for J; bases not matched to a gene: 8. Germline V gives CDR1 SGHAT, CDR2 FQNNGV. CDR3 length equals 14 residues. The CDR3 DNA reads as TGTGCCAGCAGCTCCCTGGACAGGGGGCAGGTAGCTTTCTTT. Residues: CASSSLDRGQVAFF. Filled out from reference TRBV11-2 and TRBJ1-1, the complete variable domain reads EAGVAQSPRYKIIEKRQSVAFWCNPISGHATLYWYQQILGQGPKLLIQFQNNGVVDDSQLPKDRFSAERLKGVDSTLKIQPAKLEDSAVYLCASSSLDRGQVAFFGQGTRLTVV.

The CDR3 here is CASSRGAGNGGYTF. CDR3 sequence (DNA): TGTGCCAGCTCCCGCGGAGCAGGGAACGGAGGCTACACCTTC. The V and J genes are TRBV6-1 and TRBJ1-2; possibly TRBD1 for D (5 bases). The CDR3 runs to 14 residues. Germline CDR1 reads MNHNS; CDR2 reads SASEGT. Trimming pared 8 bases from V and 8 bases from J, leaving 21 bases between.

The V and J genes are TRBV27 and TRBJ1-1; D unclear. The CDR3 is 14 amino acids. V was shortened by 1 base and J by 4 bases, with 10 bases between the two germline ends. The germline V gene encodes CDR1 MNHEY and CDR2 SMNVEV (reference sequence). The CDR3 region is CASSLYRAGTEAFF. The CDR3 DNA sequence: TGTGCCAGCAGTTTATATAGGGCGGGCACTGAAGCTTTCTTT.

V gene TRBV7-9 combines with J gene TRBJ1-2; TRBD1 might be the D (5 bases). Germline CDR1 reads SEHNR; CDR2 reads FQNEAQ (reference sequence). With 2 bases removed from V and 7 bases from J, the gap between germline ends came to 8 bases. The CDR3 totals 12 residues. The CDR3 DNA reads TGTGCCAGCAGCTTATTACAGGCTGGCTACACCTTC. This codes for CASSLLQAGYTF.

The chain links TRBV6-1 to TRBJ2-7; a weak D match, TRBD1 (7 bases). The CDR3 contains 15 residues. The V gene lost 6 bases and the J gene lost 5 bases, with 20 bases spanning the gap. Germline V gene sequence: CDR1 MNHNS, CDR2 SASEGT. For the CDR3, the DNA is TGTGCCAGCAGCCTCGGACAGGTCGGAGGGGACGAGCAGTACTTC. As protein: CASSLGQVGGDEQYF.

The chain carries TRBV9 and TRBJ2-2; 14 nucleotides match TRBD2. Per the germline V gene, CDR1 is SGDLS and CDR2 is YYNGEE. The trim removed 4 bases at V and 6 bases at J, leaving 2 bases unmatched. The CDR3 runs 15 residues. The chain's CDR3 is CASSLGLAGAGELFF. The CDR3 nucleotides are TGTGCCAGCAGCCTGGGACTAGCGGGGGCCGGGGAGCTGTTTTTT.

The rearrangement links TRBV21-1 to TRBJ1-4; TRBD1, as called in the table, went unchecked against the DNA. TRBV21-1 is recorded as a pseudogene. CDR3 size: 15 residues. The CDR3 is CASTGQTATNEKLFF. In DNA form, the CDR3 reads TGTGCCAGCACTGGACAGACTGCAACTAATGAAAAACTGTTTTTT.

This clone was seen just once. V is TRBV6-5 and J is TRBJ1-1; 9 bases map to TRBD1. The CDR3 is made up of 16 amino acids. The V segment lost 0 bases and the J segment 5 bases; nucleotides outside the gene matches: 7. Germline-derived CDR1 and CDR2 are MNHEY and SVGAGI. In nucleotides, the CDR3 is TGTGCCAGCAGTTACTCCTCGACAGGGGGGGGGACTGAAGCTTTCTTT. Amino acids: CASSYSSTGGGTEAFF.

The V call is TRBV7-2, the J call TRBJ2-5, with 10 bases fitting TRBD2. Unmatched junction bases numbered 8, after V lost 6 bases and J lost 4 bases. The CDR3 is 15 residues long. CDR1 SGHTA and CDR2 FQGNSA come from the germline V gene. The CDR3 sequence is CASSLTSGASETQYF. CDR3 DNA: TGTGCCAGCAGTCTTACTAGCGGGGCGTCAGAGACCCAGTACTTC.

This sequence joins TRBV4-3 and TRBJ2-7, with TRBD1 identical over 7 bases. Germline V CDR1 and CDR2: LGHNA, YSLEER. The V gene end was trimmed by 4 bases and the J gene end by 2 bases; junction bases not matched to a gene: 5. This CDR3 has 14 residues. CDR3 sequence reads: CASSPDRTAYEQYF. In nucleotides, the CDR3 is TGCGCCAGCAGCCCGGACAGGACAGCCTACGAGCAGTACTTC.

DNA for the CDR3: TGTGCCAGCAGTGAAGGGCTAGCGGGGCAGCAGTTCTTC. It translates to CASSEGLAGQQFF. V is TRBV2 and J is TRBJ2-1, with 9 bases matching TRBD2. The CDR3 covers 13 residues. V lost 1 base, J lost 11 bases, and 3 bases stayed unmatched. In germline, CDR1 is SNHLY, CDR2 FYNNEI.

This clone was seen a handful of times. V is TRBV5-1 and J is TRBJ2-1; 9 bases match TRBD2. The CDR3 has 15 amino acids. Germline V gene sequence: CDR1 SGHRS, CDR2 YFSETQ. V lost 5 bases, J lost 8 bases, and 11 bases stayed unmatched. The CDR3 sequence is CASSAGGSSVDEQFF. The CDR3 nucleotides are TGCGCCAGCAGTGCGGGGGGGTCGAGTGTCGATGAGCAGTTCTTC.

The chain joins TRBV5-5 to TRBJ2-7; D is perhaps TRBD1 (6 bases). Germline V CDR1 and CDR2: SGHKS, YYEKEE (reference sequence). CDR3 length equals 14 residues. V lost 3 bases and J 1 base, leaving 11 bases between the germline ends. The CDR3 DNA sequence: TGTGCCAGCAGCTCCGGACAGAATTCCTACGAGCAGTACTTC. Its translation: CASSSGQNSYEQYF.

This chain joins TRBV5-1 and TRBJ2-7; 8 bases line up with TRBD2. Germline assignment: CDR1 SGHRS and CDR2 YFSETQ. The CDR3 length is 14 residues. Germline trimming cut 1 base from V and 1 base from J; bases unmatched to any gene: 1. CDR3 protein: CASSLTSGSYEQYF. The CDR3 DNA sequence: TGCGCCAGCAGCTTGACTAGCGGTTCCTACGAGCAGTACTTC.